This T cell receptor beta chain is drawn from a study of blood T cells in healthy people across ages (dated by TCRdb to between 2014 and 2017). About the investigation overall: Template switching captured roughly one uniquely barcoded TCR beta cDNA molecule per two T cells in model experiments. To avoid experimental bias, donors of different ages were randomly spread across the sequencing lanes. To track age-related changes in TCR beta repertoire diversity, the study relied on deep sequencing normalized with unique cDNA molecular identifiers. Two additional independent replicas of 1 million unique cDNA reads from the same blood draw were analyzed for two donors (one aged 18 to 29 and one aged 80 or older). The donors were split into four age groups: young (average around 15 years), middle-aged (over 35), aged (62) and long-lived (82). The investigation overall reported the following: Estimates of total diversity based on one million sequenced T cells were considered lower bounds and underestimates. Observed TCR beta diversity per million T cells fell roughly linearly with age, and a significant reduction was already apparent by age about 38. Observed TCR beta diversity correlated strongly with the percentage of naive T cells measured by flow cytometry. The long-lived group showed more naive CD4+ T cells, fewer expanded clones and increased TCR diversity than the aged group, suggesting age selection. Because the CMV infection status of the donors was unknown, age-related changes in expanded clonotypes may potentially have been confounded. Because profiling used bulk unsorted PBMCs, naive and antigen-experienced compartments could not be compared conclusively.

Libraries came from 5' RACE. The second PCR ran for roughly 7 to 12 cycles and used a J-beta primer mix along with a sample-barcoded 5' primer. A unique molecular identifier was introduced onto each TCR beta cDNA molecule by a template-switch 5' adaptor carrying 12 random nucleotides. Each sample yielded at least 3 million CDR3-containing paired-end reads. All of the RNA was converted into first-strand cDNA using the Mint cDNA synthesis kit, with a TRBC-specific oligonucleotide serving as the primer. After uracil-DNA glycosylase treatment, a first 18-cycle PCR used universal primers M1SS and BC2_uni_R on all cDNA. As for the authors' bioinformatics: Each sample was normalized by randomly selecting 1 million high-quality reads, each carrying a distinct molecular identifier. Instead of being binned into consensus sequences, reads with shared molecular identifiers were discarded. MiTCR, run with a Q25 quality threshold and the strictest error-elimination algorithm, handled CDR3 identification, clonotype clustering and error correction. A nonparametric unseen species model with Euler transformation was used to estimate a lower bound on total TCR beta diversity. TCRdb cleaned the public reads at Q25 with fastp, built clones with MiXCR and kept in-frame beta chains. Merged by CDR3 protein, the rows form single entries marked with the most common genes and DNA. None of the V and J calls come from the authors' own analysis; TCRdb made them. Present in this sample are approximately 2,000,000 distinct CDR3 sequences, about 39% of which were seen just once. The ten largest clonotypes hold under 30% of the sample.

Systemically healthy Caucasian individuals from Russia, some 36 in total and aged about 6 to 95 years, were included as donors. Approximately 10 milliliters of peripheral blood were collected from each donor into EDTA-treated Vacutainer tubes. Ficoll-Paque density-gradient centrifugation was used to isolate PBMCs, with at least 6.5 million per sample. Trizol reagent was used to extract total RNA from PBMCs, with at least 5 micrograms per sample. For every donor, flow cytometry on a PBMC aliquot measured the percentage of naive CD45RAhigh/CD27high T cells. Trimmed from V: 4 bases; trimmed from J: 2 bases; junction bases lacking a gene match: 7. From its cysteine to its phenylalanine, the CDR3 spans 16 amino acids. Only the CDR3 region is kept as DNA, spanning 48 bases read in frame from base 1. For CDR1 and CDR2, the germline V gene lists LGHNA and YSLEER. Points on this clonotype: The antigen it binds to is not known. No clone much larger than this one lies a single base away; base qualities are absent.

The sequenced sample consisted of blood. In this chain, TRBV4-3 is recombined with TRBJ2-3, and TRBD2 aligns with 9 junction nucleotides. The sequence derives from a human donor in good health. The nucleotide sequence reads as follows: TGCGCCAGCAGCCCCTTAGCGGGGGACTCCACAGATACGCAGTATTTT. Translated, it gives CASSPLAGDSTDTQYF.